The 22 T cell receptor beta chains listed next were all sequenced from one sample in a study of blood T cell repertoires in COVID-19. Assay: immunoSEQ multiplex PCR; the TCRdb copy retains only in-frame clones and omits some. The sample holds 60,000 or so clones; approximately 88% are singletons and the top ten take roughly 10%. The sequenced sample was peripheral blood. These receptors originate from a man between 25 and 39 years old with COVID-19, enrolled during active disease.

This chain joins TRBV15 and TRBJ1-1, with unresolved D. The CDR3 contains 12 residues. Trimming pared 3 bases from V and 6 bases from J, leaving 8 bases between. The germline gives CDR1 LNHNV, CDR2 YYDKDF (reference sequence). CDR3 residues: CATSSRHAEAFF. The CDR3 nucleotides read TGTGCCACCAGCAGCCGACACGCTGAAGCTTTCTTT.

The CDR3 here is CAGRVGRGELFF. The CDR3 coding sequence is TGTGCCGGAAGAGTGGGGAGGGGGGAGCTGTTTTTT. The chain recombines TRBV30 with TRBJ2-2, with D possibly matching TRBD2 (6 bases). Deletions cut 8 bases from V and 8 bases from J, with 15 bases between. This CDR3 contains 12 residues. Per the germline V gene, CDR1 is GTSNPN and CDR2 is SVGIG (reference sequence).

This chain connects TRBV23-1 to TRBJ2-7; tentatively, D is TRBD1 (6 bases). TRBV23-1 is flagged as an ORF with uncertain function. Trimming stripped 2 bases from V and 1 base from J, with 12 bases between. The CDR3 totals 15 residues. The CDR3 DNA sequence: TGCGCCAGCAGTCAAGCAGGGACAAGTTCCTACGAGCAGTACTTC. Its protein product is CASSQAGTSSYEQYF.

This clone was detected only a few times. The rearrangement joins TRBV10-3 to TRBJ2-3; 12 bases fit TRBD2. Germline V gives CDR1 ENHRY, CDR2 SYGVKD. The CDR3 runs 16 residues. Losses at the gene ends were 9 bases for V and 5 bases for J; bases not matched to a gene: 12. The CDR3 sequence is CAIRGTSGPSGDTQYF. DNA of the CDR3: TGTGCCATACGAGGGACTAGCGGGCCTAGCGGAGATACGCAGTATTTT.

The CDR3 nucleotides read TGTGCCAGCAGCCACGGCACAGACACTGAAGCTTTCTTT. Translated: CASSHGTDTEAFF. The J gene is TRBJ1-1, the V gene TRBV4-2; no reliable D call. Trimming took 3 bases from V and 3 from J, leaving 8 bases between them. Germline loops: CDR1 LGHNA, CDR2 YNFKEQ. The CDR3 has 13 amino acids.

The rearrangement joins TRBV14 to TRBJ2-1; 12 nucleotides agree with TRBD1. Looked up from germline, CDR1 is SGHDN and CDR2 is FVKESK. The CDR3 runs 15 residues. The J segment lost 8 bases and the V segment lost 7 bases, leaving 9 bases of the junction unmatched. The CDR3 is CASMGQGAIRDEQFF. The CDR3 nucleotides are TGTGCCAGCATGGGACAGGGGGCAATTAGGGATGAGCAGTTCTTC.

This chain links TRBV2 with TRBJ2-2, with a possible D match to TRBD1 (6 bases). Germline CDR1 is SNHLY and CDR2 is FYNNEI. The V end was cut by 7 bases, the J end by 7 bases, with 10 bases between. The CDR3 contains 12 residues. The CDR3 DNA sequence: TGTGCCAGCAAGGGGGTAATCGGGGAGCTGTTTTTT. It encodes CASKGVIGELFF.

The V gene is TRBV6-5, the J gene TRBJ2-2; a possible D gene is TRBD1 (5 bases). Looked up from germline, CDR1 is MNHEY and CDR2 is SVGAGI. Between the trimmed V and J ends, which lost 6 bases and 4 bases, there was a span of 9 bases. This CDR3 spans 13 amino acids. CDR3 bases: TGTGCCAGCAGGCCAGGGCTCACCGGGGAGCTGTTTTTT. Translating it yields CASRPGLTGELFF.

The chain employs TRBV7-9 and TRBJ1-4; tentative D call: TRBD1 (5 bases). This CDR3 is 15 amino acids long. The V end lost 1 base, the J end lost 2 bases, and 8 bases lay between the germline ends. The germline CDR1 and CDR2 sequences are SEHNR and FQNEAQ (reference sequence). The CDR3, as DNA: TGTGCCAGCAGCTTAGACCCAGGGACTAATGAAAAACTGTTTTTT. It is translated as CASSLDPGTNEKLFF.

V is TRBV18 and J is TRBJ2-7; 8 nucleotides line up with TRBD2. CDR3 length: 15 residues. From germline, CDR1 is KGHSH and CDR2 LQKENI. J gave up 4 bases and V 3 bases, and 8 bases lay outside the gene matches. CDR3 residues: CASSPGTLAGYEQYF. The CDR3 DNA follows: TGTGCCAGCTCACCCGGGACCCTAGCGGGTTACGAGCAGTACTTC.

This clone appeared a few times. The chain links TRBV23-1 to TRBJ2-3, with a weak D call TRBD1 (6 bases). TRBV23-1 is an ORF; its function is uncertain. V was pared by 4 bases and J by 5 bases, with 16 bases between. The CDR3 extends over 15 amino acids. The DNA of the CDR3 is TGCGCCAGCAGTCGCCTACAGGGTGCTGGAGATACGCAGTATTTT. Residues: CASSRLQGAGDTQYF.

This sequence joins TRBV28 and TRBJ2-3; 12 bases are shared with TRBD2. The CDR3 runs 17 residues. With V trimmed by 7 bases and J by 0 bases, 8 bases remained unmatched. Germline CDR1 reads MDHEN; CDR2 reads SYDVKM. CDR3 residues: CASTRLAGARSTDTQYF. The DNA of the CDR3 is TGTGCCAGCACCCGACTAGCGGGAGCCCGTAGCACAGATACGCAGTATTTT.

The chain uses TRBV6-6 and TRBJ2-3; 8 bases map to TRBD1. V lost 6 bases and J lost 3; bases outside the gene matches: 8. This CDR3 spans 15 amino acids. Per germline, CDR1 MNHNY and CDR2 SVGAGI (reference sequence). The chain's CDR3 is CASRLGQGGTDTQYF. In DNA, the CDR3 is TGTGCCAGCAGACTTGGACAGGGAGGAACAGATACGCAGTATTTT.

V and J are TRBV30 and TRBJ2-7, with D tentatively TRBD2 (6 bases). Trimming shortened V by 2 bases and J by 3 bases, and 11 bases separated the two germline ends. The length of the CDR3 is 13 residues. Germline loops: CDR1 GTSNPN, CDR2 SVGIG (reference sequence). CDR3 sequence (DNA): TGTGCCTGGAGTTCCCCGACTAGCTACGAGCAGTACTTC. Translation: CAWSSPTSYEQYF.

This clone was seen more than once but under ten times. The V gene is TRBV11-2, the J gene TRBJ2-1, with a possible D match to TRBD2 (5 bases). The ends were cut back, 4 bases at V and 7 bases at J, with 14 bases in the middle. This CDR3 region has 14 residues. Germline V gives CDR1 SGHAT, CDR2 FQNNGV. The CDR3 DNA reads as TGTGCCAGCAGCTCCCGGTTAAGAGGGAATGAGCAGTTCTTC. This gives the protein CASSSRLRGNEQFF.

This chain links TRBV19 with TRBJ2-1; D not certain. The CDR3 spans 14 residues. From germline, CDR1 is LNHDA and CDR2 SQIVND (reference sequence). The V end lost 9 bases, the J end lost 0 bases, and 12 bases lay between the germline ends. The CDR3 bases are TGTGCCAGCTCCCAGGTGAGCTCCTACAATGAGCAGTTCTTC. Translated, it gives CASSQVSSYNEQFF.

This clone has more than one count but fewer than ten. The genes are TRBV27 and TRBJ1-1; tentative D call: TRBD1 (5 bases). The V end lost 3 bases, the J end lost 0 bases, and 8 bases lay between the germline ends. The CDR3 consists of 14 residues. CDR1 MNHEY and CDR2 SMNVEV come from the germline V gene (reference sequence). The DNA for the CDR3 is TGTGCCAGCAGTTTTGTAGGGGTGAACACTGAAGCTTTCTTT. Its protein product is CASSFVGVNTEAFF.

In DNA form, the CDR3 reads TGTGCCAGCAGCCCGGACCGGGGGCAGCCCCAGCATTTT. Residues: CASSPDRGQPQHF. The V and J genes are TRBV7-6 and TRBJ1-5, with D maybe TRBD1 (5 bases). V dropped 5 bases and J dropped 7 bases, with 12 bases sitting between them. Germline values: CDR1 SGHVS, CDR2 FNYEAQ. The CDR3 consists of 13 residues.

The chain links TRBV18 to TRBJ1-1, with 10 bases fitting TRBD1. Germline CDR1 and CDR2: KGHSH and LQKENI. Trimming removed 5 bases from V and 4 bases from J; junction bases left unmatched: 7. The CDR3 loop spans 15 amino acids. The CDR3 protein is CASSGQGDYSTEAFF. As DNA, the CDR3 is TGTGCCAGCTCAGGACAGGGGGATTATAGCACTGAAGCTTTCTTT.

The V call is TRBV29-1, the J call TRBJ2-1; 10 bases line up with TRBD1. Germline CDR1 SQVTM, CDR2 ANQGSEA. The CDR3 loop spans 16 amino acids. The CDR3 is CTQPPPGTGVLNEQFF. DNA of the CDR3: TGCACCCAGCCCCCCCCCGGGACAGGGGTATTAAATGAGCAGTTCTTC.

The chain is built from TRBV24-1 and TRBJ2-3, with D possibly TRBD2 on 5 matching bases. Per germline, CDR1 KGHDR and CDR2 SFDVKD. CDR3 size: 17 residues. The V end was cut by 5 bases, the J end by 2 bases, with 19 bases between. The DNA for the CDR3 is TGTGCCACCAGTGGCCGCCCTAAGGGAGACCCCACAGATACGCAGTATTTT. As protein: CATSGRPKGDPTDTQYF.

Here the CDR3 DNA reads TGTGCCAGCAGGGACAGCACAACTAATGAAAAACTGTTTTTT. It codes for CASRDSTTNEKLFF. The rearrangement links TRBV28 to TRBJ1-4; D perhaps matches TRBD1 (6 bases). The ends were cut back, 6 bases at V and 0 bases at J, with 8 bases in the middle. The length of the CDR3 is 14 residues. Germline CDR1 and CDR2: MDHEN and SYDVKM. The variable domain in full, with the rest retrieved from reference TRBV28 and TRBJ1-4, is DVKVTQSSRYLVKRTGEKVFLECVQDMDHENMFWYRQDPGLGLRLIYFSYDVKMKEKGDIPEGYSVSREKKERFSLILESASTNQTSMYLCASRDSTTNEKLFFGSGTQLSVL.